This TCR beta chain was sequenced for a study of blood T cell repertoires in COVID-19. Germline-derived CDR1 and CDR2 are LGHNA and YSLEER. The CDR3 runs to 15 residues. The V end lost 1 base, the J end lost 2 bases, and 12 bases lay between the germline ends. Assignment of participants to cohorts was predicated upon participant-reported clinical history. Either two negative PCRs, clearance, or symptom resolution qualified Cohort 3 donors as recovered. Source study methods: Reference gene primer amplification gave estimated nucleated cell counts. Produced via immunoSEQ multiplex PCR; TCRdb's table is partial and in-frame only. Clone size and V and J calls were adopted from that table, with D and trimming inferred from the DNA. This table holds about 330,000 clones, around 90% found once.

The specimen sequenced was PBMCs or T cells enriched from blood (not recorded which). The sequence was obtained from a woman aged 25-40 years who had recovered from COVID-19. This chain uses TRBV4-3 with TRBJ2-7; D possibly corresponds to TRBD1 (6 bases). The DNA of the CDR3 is TGCGCCAGCAGCCAAGGGTCGCAGGGGCCCTACGAGCAGTACTTC. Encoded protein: CASSQGSQGPYEQYF.